The 32 T cell receptor beta chains below all came from one sample that was sequenced in a study of blood T cell repertoires in COVID-19. The assay was immunoSEQ multiplex PCR, and TCRdb's table has in-frame clones only and misses some. The repertoire has about 160,000 clones, 60% to 80% of them found once; the top ten carry around 2.8%. What was sequenced was peripheral blood. The receptor source for this set is a man between 65 and 79 years old with acute or convalescent COVID-19.

This clone was observed a handful of times. The J gene is TRBJ2-2, the V gene TRBV2, with TRBD2 matching 10 bases. Trimming at V came to 5 bases and at J to 5 bases, leaving 11 bases not matched to a gene. Germline-derived CDR1 and CDR2 are SNHLY and FYNNEI. The CDR3 consists of 17 residues. As DNA, the CDR3 is TGTGCCAGCAGTCCGGTAGCGGGGGGACCTCAGACCGGGGAGCTGTTTTTT. Amino acids: CASSPVAGGPQTGELFF.

This chain joins TRBV7-2 and TRBJ2-3; tentative D call: TRBD1 (6 bases). The V end was cut by 5 bases, the J end by 2 bases, with 14 bases between. CDR3 length equals 15 residues. The V gene's germline CDR1 is SGHTA and CDR2 FQGNSA. CDR3 nucleotide sequence: TGTGCCAGCAGCCCTATGACAGGAGCCACAGATACGCAGTATTTT. It translates to CASSPMTGATDTQYF.

The chain combines TRBV11-2 with TRBJ2-5, with TRBD2 matching over 7 bases. Germline lookup yields CDR1 SGHAT and CDR2 FQNNGV. The junction had 5 bases not matched to a gene; V was cut back by 5 bases and J by 5 bases. This CDR3 has 13 amino acids. This CDR3 reads CASSPAGLETQYF. DNA for the CDR3: TGTGCCAGCAGCCCAGCGGGGCTGGAGACCCAGTACTTC. Based on the CDR3 plus reference TRBV11-2 and TRBJ2-5, the full variable domain is EAGVAQSPRYKIIEKRQSVAFWCNPISGHATLYWYQQILGQGPKLLIQFQNNGVVDDSQLPKDRFSAERLKGVDSTLKIQPAKLEDSAVYLCASSPAGLETQYFGPGTRLLVL.

V usage is TRBV28 and J usage is TRBJ1-4; 7 bases line up with TRBD1. The CDR3 totals 16 residues. The J segment lost 0 bases and the V segment lost 6 bases, leaving 7 bases of the junction unmatched. Germline V CDR1 and CDR2: MDHEN, SYDVKM. The CDR3 DNA reads TGTGCCAGCAGCTCGGGACAGTTTGCAACTAATGAAAAACTGTTTTTT. It translates to CASSSGQFATNEKLFF.

The CDR3 loop reads CASSLAGTNTEAFF. In DNA form, the CDR3 reads TGTGCCAGCAGCTTGGCTGGTACTAACACTGAAGCTTTCTTT. The chain combines TRBV5-5 with TRBJ1-1; D not certain. Germline loops: CDR1 SGHKS, CDR2 YYEKEE (reference sequence). This CDR3 is 14 amino acids long. Trimming stripped 0 bases from V and 2 bases from J, with 8 bases between.

The chain carries TRBV6-5 and TRBJ2-1, with D hard to call. The CDR3 contains 15 residues. Trimming shortened V by 0 bases and J by 6 bases, and 12 bases separated the two germline ends. CDR1 is MNHEY, CDR2 SVGAGI, per germline. In DNA, the CDR3 is TGTGCCAGCAGTTACTCGATAAGCAGGCCCAATGAGCAGTTCTTC. Protein product: CASSYSISRPNEQFF.

This chain uses TRBV29-1 with TRBJ2-5; 10 bases line up with TRBD1. CDR1 is SQVTM and CDR2 is ANQGSEA in the germline V gene. This CDR3 contains 13 residues. With V trimmed by 7 bases and J by 5 bases, 7 bases remained unmatched. The CDR3 reads CSAEGQGRETQYF. For the CDR3, the DNA is TGCAGCGCTGAGGGACAGGGGCGGGAGACCCAGTACTTC.

V gene TRBV5-6 combines with J gene TRBJ1-5, with 12 bases fitting TRBD1. Unmatched junction bases numbered 1, after V lost 1 base and J lost 5 bases. In germline, CDR1 is SGHDT, CDR2 YYEEEE. The CDR3 covers 15 residues. The CDR3 region is CASSLRDRGHQPQHF. The DNA for the CDR3 is TGTGCCAGCAGCTTGAGGGACAGGGGGCATCAGCCCCAGCATTTT.

This rearrangement joins TRBV24-1 to TRBJ1-1; D gene unclear. V lost 4 bases to trimming and J lost 8 bases, with 10 bases between them. Germline assignment: CDR1 KGHDR and CDR2 SFDVKD. The CDR3 sequence is 12 residues long. The CDR3 is CATSDGVGEAFF. The CDR3 nucleotides are TGTGCCACCAGTGACGGGGTTGGGGAAGCTTTCTTT.

This clone appeared a few times. The V gene is TRBV6-5, the J gene TRBJ2-7, with TRBD2 identical over 12 bases. The CDR3 is 14 amino acids. CDR1 MNHEY and CDR2 SVGAGI come from the germline V gene. V lost 6 bases and J lost 3; bases outside the gene matches: 3. CDR3 amino acids: CASRTTSGGYEQYF. The CDR3 DNA sequence: TGTGCCAGCAGAACGACTAGCGGGGGCTACGAGCAGTACTTC.

The chain recombines TRBV7-7 with TRBJ2-1, with 16 bases matching TRBD2. The CDR3 sequence is 16 residues long. The J segment lost 10 bases and the V segment lost 2 bases, leaving 5 bases of the junction unmatched. The V gene's germline CDR1 is SSHAT and CDR2 FNYEAQ (reference sequence). The CDR3 protein is CASSLPGLAGGNEQFF. The DNA of the CDR3 is TGTGCCAGCAGCTTACCGGGACTAGCGGGGGGGAACGAGCAGTTCTTC.

The chain combines TRBV5-1 with TRBJ1-6, with D uncertain. Trimming stripped 3 bases from V and 8 bases from J, with 18 bases between. The length of the CDR3 is 16 residues. CDR1 and CDR2 (germline): SGHRS, YFSETQ. The CDR3 here is CASSSMGRVPDSPLHF. The CDR3 DNA reads TGCGCCAGCAGCTCCATGGGTCGGGTCCCCGATTCACCCCTCCACTTT.

V and J are TRBV14 and TRBJ2-7, with no clear D. This CDR3 contains 12 residues. V was shortened by 2 bases and J by 3 bases, with 5 bases between the two germline ends. Looked up from germline, CDR1 is SGHDN and CDR2 is FVKESK. CDR3 residues: CASSQSGYEQYF. The CDR3 coding sequence is TGTGCCAGCAGCCAATCCGGCTACGAGCAGTACTTC.

V and J are TRBV28 and TRBJ2-3; 7 bases are shared with TRBD2. Germline CDR1 reads MDHEN; CDR2 reads SYDVKM. The CDR3 loop spans 14 amino acids. With V trimmed by 1 base and J by 9 bases, 7 bases remained unmatched. The CDR3 region has the DNA TGTGCCAGCAGTTTATCTACGGGAGCGGGGACGCAGTATTTT. Amino acids: CASSLSTGAGTQYF.

The V and J genes are TRBV3-1 (or the pseudogene TRBV3-2) and TRBJ1-2; no clear D. Trimming took off 3 bases at V and 10 bases at J, with 18 bases between the two ends. This CDR3 region has 14 residues. Germline lookup yields CDR1 LGHDT and CDR2 YNNKEL (reference sequence). For the CDR3, the DNA is TGTGCCAGCAGCCACCCGTACCCAGATCTGGCCTACACCTTC. Encoded protein: CASSHPYPDLAYTF.

The chain is built from TRBV10-1 and TRBJ2-3; TRBD2 agrees at 14 bases. Trimming took 3 bases from V and 5 from J; bases not matched to a gene: 7. This CDR3 is 17 amino acids long. Germline V gene data show CDR1 as WNHNN and CDR2 as SYGVQD (reference sequence). The CDR3 sequence is CASSDVGLAGEEDTQYF. The CDR3, as DNA: TGCGCCAGCAGTGATGTGGGACTAGCGGGGGAAGAAGATACGCAGTATTTT.

This chain uses TRBV14 with TRBJ1-6; maybe TRBD1 (5 bases). The CDR3 totals 13 residues. Trimming cost V 10 bases and J 2 bases, with 9 bases left between them. CDR1 and CDR2 (germline): SGHDN, FVKESK. CDR3 in DNA: TGTGCCACGACAGACGCCTATAATTCACCCCTCCACTTT. It translates to CATTDAYNSPLHF. Filled out from reference TRBV14 and TRBJ1-6, the complete variable domain reads EAGVTQFPSHSVIEKGQTVTLRCDPISGHDNLYWYRRVMGKEIKFLLHFVKESKQDESGMPNNRFLAERTGGTYSTLKVQPAELEDSGVYFCATTDAYNSPLHFGNGTRLTVT.

The chain joins TRBV2 to TRBJ2-5, with 9 bases fitting TRBD2. The CDR3 is 15 residues long. Trimming took 2 bases from V and 5 from J; bases not matched to a gene: 6. From germline, CDR1 is SNHLY and CDR2 FYNNEI. The CDR3 DNA reads as TGTGCCAGCAGTGAACAGGGACTAGCCCAGGAGACCCAGTACTTC. Translating gives CASSEQGLAQETQYF.

The table lists this clone with a few counts. The chain is built from TRBV6-2 or TRBV6-3 and TRBJ2-7, with no clear D. Trimming cost V 5 bases and J 3 bases, with 14 bases left between them. This CDR3 comprises 14 residues. Looked up from germline, CDR1 is MNHEY and CDR2 is SVGEGT. DNA for the CDR3: TGTGCCAGCAGTCGCAGCACGACAAGCTACGAGCAGTACTTC. As protein: CASSRSTTSYEQYF.

The genes are TRBV4-1 and TRBJ2-3; 9 bases fit TRBD2. Germline V gives CDR1 MGHRA, CDR2 YSYEKL. The CDR3 is 17 amino acids. V gave up 0 bases and J gave up 2 bases; unmatched junction bases: 6. CDR3 coding DNA: TGCGCCAGCAGCCAAGATCCTAGCGGGGCCTCCACAGATACGCAGTATTTT. It is translated as CASSQDPSGASTDTQYF.

The rearrangement uses TRBV5-4 and TRBJ1-3; D uncertain. V lost 6 bases and J lost 0, with 16 bases in between. The CDR3 is made up of 16 amino acids. Looked up from germline, CDR1 is SGHNT and CDR2 is YYREEE (reference sequence). CDR3 sequence reads: CASTRRGWGSGNTIYF. The DNA of the CDR3 is TGTGCCAGCACCCGGCGAGGGTGGGGCTCTGGAAACACCATATATTTT.

There are many counts of this clone. The rearrangement links TRBV19 to TRBJ1-1; 9 nucleotides agree with TRBD1. Germline trimming cut 6 bases from V and 3 bases from J; bases unmatched to any gene: 8. Looked up from germline, CDR1 is LNHDA and CDR2 is SQIVND (reference sequence). CDR3 length: 15 residues. CDR3 bases: TGTGCCAGTAGGAGTTACAGGGGGCGCGACACTGAAGCTTTCTTT. Its protein product is CASRSYRGRDTEAFF.

The rearrangement links TRBV12-3 or TRBV12-4 to TRBJ1-2, with TRBD1 identical over 8 bases. The CDR3 covers 12 residues. V lost 6 bases and J lost 5; bases outside the gene matches: 2. The CDR3 DNA is TGTGCCAGCAGGGGACAGGTATATGGCTACACCTTC. It is translated as CASRGQVYGYTF.

The V and J genes are TRBV28 and TRBJ1-4, with 8 bases that match TRBD1. This CDR3 spans 15 amino acids. V gave up 5 bases and J gave up 7 bases; unmatched junction bases: 9. Germline V CDR1 and CDR2: MDHEN, SYDVKM. The CDR3 DNA sequence: TGTGCCAGCAGTCCCCAGGGGGCGCGGGGTGAAAAACTGTTTTTT. Translation: CASSPQGARGEKLFF.

The CDR3 is CASSIGQSGNRETQYF. CDR3 nucleotide sequence: TGTGCCAGTAGTATAGGTCAAAGTGGTAACAGGGAGACCCAGTACTTC. V and J are TRBV19 and TRBJ2-5; possibly TRBD1 for D (5 bases). This CDR3 contains 16 residues. The V gene's germline CDR1 is LNHDA and CDR2 SQIVND (reference sequence). The ends were cut back, 1 base at V and 5 bases at J, with 17 bases in the middle.

V gene TRBV2 combines with J gene TRBJ2-6; TRBD1 is a possible D gene (6 bases). Germline V CDR1 and CDR2: SNHLY, FYNNEI. The CDR3 length is 17 residues. V lost 0 bases to trimming and J lost 4 bases, with 13 bases between them. The CDR3, as DNA: TGTGCCAGCAGTGAAGCAGTATCAGGGGCAGGGGCCAACGTCCTGACTTTC. Residues: CASSEAVSGAGANVLTF.

CDR3 amino acids: CASSLALAGVLETQYF. The CDR3 coding sequence is TGCGCCAGCAGCTTGGCGCTAGCGGGGGTTCTGGAGACCCAGTACTTC. The chain recombines TRBV5-1 with TRBJ2-5; 10 positions match TRBD2. J gave up 5 bases and V 0 bases, and 7 bases lay outside the gene matches. The germline CDR1 and CDR2 sequences are SGHRS and YFSETQ. There are 16 residues in the CDR3.

The V gene is TRBV19, the J gene TRBJ1-6; D is possibly TRBD1 (6 bases). Trimming stripped 3 bases from V and 0 bases from J, with 18 bases between. Germline loops: CDR1 LNHDA, CDR2 SQIVND (reference sequence). The CDR3 is 19 residues long. The CDR3 DNA is TGTGCCAGTAGTATGGCCCCCTTACAGGGTTCCTCCTATAATTCACCCCTCCACTTT. Protein: CASSMAPLQGSSYNSPLHF.

The chain links TRBV3-1 (or the pseudogene TRBV3-2) to TRBJ1-5; no firm D call. Trimming pared 1 base from V and 7 bases from J, leaving 8 bases between. The CDR3 is 13 residues long. Germline CDR1 LGHDT, CDR2 YNNKEL (reference sequence). This chain's CDR3 is CASSQASGQPQHF. The DNA for the CDR3 is TGTGCCAGCAGCCAAGCCTCCGGGCAGCCCCAGCATTTT.

The chain employs TRBV6-5 and TRBJ2-7; 10 nucleotides match TRBD1. The CDR3 is 14 amino acids. Germline V CDR1 and CDR2: MNHEY, SVGAGI. J gave up 4 bases and V 7 bases, and 7 bases lay outside the gene matches. CDR3 sequence: CASIGGGQGYEQYF. The CDR3, as DNA: TGTGCCAGCATAGGTGGGGGACAGGGGTACGAGCAGTACTTC.

The CDR3 here is CAISDQRWDRTYSGNTIYF. CDR3 DNA: TGTGCCATCAGTGACCAGCGATGGGACAGGACGTATTCTGGAAACACCATATATTTT. The gene calls are TRBV10-3 and TRBJ1-3, with 8 bases identical to TRBD1. Germline values: CDR1 ENHRY, CDR2 SYGVKD. Trimming at V came to 3 bases and at J to 1 base, leaving 14 bases not matched to a gene. The CDR3 is 19 amino acids.

The chain combines TRBV6-6 with TRBJ1-2, with D possibly being TRBD1 (5 bases). The germline gives CDR1 MNHNY, CDR2 SVGAGI (reference sequence). Trimming left V 4 bases short and J 4 bases short, with 13 bases between. CDR3 length: 14 amino acids. CDR3 region: CASSLTTESYGYTF. Written as DNA, the CDR3 is TGTGCCAGCAGTTTGACGACAGAAAGCTATGGCTACACCTTC.